Presented here are 14 T cell receptor beta chains from one specimen sequenced in a study of prognosis after radiotherapy for stage I lung cancer. The study amplified the TCR beta CDR3 region from genomic DNA. This amplification was carried out by two rounds of multiplex PCR. Primers (each specific to one TRBV or TRBJ gene) were used in first-round PCR. Each CDR3 protein gets one entry after TCRdb re-called the multiplex PCR reads with MiXCR. The data hold approximately 30,000 distinct CDR3 sequences, with around 31% observed a single time. Sequencing used PBMCs, obtained before or after stereotactic body radiation therapy (not recorded which). The receptor set was obtained from a donor of 50 years or more with non-small cell lung cancer.

This clonotype has a handful of counts. Just one base apart from a much larger clone, this may be a read error. The V and J genes are TRBV6-1 and TRBJ2-1; maybe TRBD2 (6 bases). The CDR3 length is 11 residues. Germline V gives CDR1 MNHNS, CDR2 SASEGT. V was trimmed by 8 bases and J by 15 bases, leaving 17 bases between them. CDR3 in DNA: TGTGCCAGCGCCTCAGGACTAAATCCGTTCTTC. Translation gives CASASGLNPFF.

This clonotype was observed at least ten times. This chain uses TRBV7-2 with TRBJ1-1; weak D call: TRBD1 (6 bases). In germline, CDR1 is SGHTA, CDR2 FQGNSA. The V end lost 5 bases, the J end lost 4 bases, and 17 bases lay between the germline ends. The CDR3 length is 15 residues. The CDR3 reads CASSHNPGHSTEAFF. The CDR3 nucleotides are TGTGCCAGCAGCCACAACCCGGGACATTCCACTGAAGCTTTCTTT.

This clonotype has at least ten counts. This chain joins TRBV28 and TRBJ2-7; D possibly corresponds to TRBD2 (7 bases). CDR1 is MDHEN and CDR2 is SYDVKM in the germline V gene. Trimming stripped 3 bases from V and 2 bases from J, with 11 bases between. The CDR3 covers 14 residues. CDR3: CASSLGGLAYEQYF. The DNA for the CDR3 is TGTGCCAGCAGTTTGGGGGGGCTTGCCTACGAGCAGTACTTC.

The sample holds many counts of this clonotype. The CDR3 nucleotides are TGTGCCAGTACAACAGGGGGGTCCTACAATGAGCAGTTCTTC. Translated, it gives CASTTGGSYNEQFF. The V gene is TRBV2, the J gene TRBJ2-1; 8 bases map to TRBD1. The CDR3 is made up of 14 amino acids. V was pared by 9 bases and J by 1 base, with 5 bases of the junction left unmatched. Germline CDR1 reads SNHLY; CDR2 reads FYNNEI.

Notes on this clonotype: One base away lies a much larger clone, so this may be a sequencing read error. The limits of the CDR3 on the DNA are not certain, so only TCRdb's listed CDR3 is given. V is TRBV5-8 and J is TRBJ2-1; TRBD2 is taken as the D call from the table, unchecked against the DNA. Germline CDR1 reads SGHTS; CDR2 reads YDEGEE. The CDR3 length equals 17 residues, ends included. The CDR3 is CASSGGVGLGAWSEHFF.

Regarding this clonotype: The germline gene is not matched at one end of the junction; a read error may be the cause. The rearrangement links TRBV20-1 to TRBJ1-6; D unresolved. The germline V gene encodes CDR1 DFQATT and CDR2 SNEGSKA (reference sequence). The CDR3 sequence is 14 residues long. The CDR3 DNA reads TGCAGAGCTAGCACCAAGGGAGGCCTTTCACCCCTCCACTTT. This gives the protein CRASTKGGLSPLHF.

Ten or more counts support this clonotype. The chain recombines TRBV28 with TRBJ2-7; 9 bases are shared with TRBD1. Germline loops: CDR1 MDHEN, CDR2 SYDVKM. V lost 2 bases, J lost 5 bases, and 4 bases stayed unmatched. The CDR3 contains 14 residues. CDR3 region: CASSLGDRADEQYF. The DNA of the CDR3 is TGTGCCAGCAGTTTAGGGGACAGGGCGGACGAGCAGTACTTC.

This clonotype was seen ten or more times. J is TRBJ2-7 and V is TRBV20-1; TRBD1 matches at 8 bases. Per germline, CDR1 DFQATT and CDR2 SNEGSKA (reference sequence). With V trimmed by 7 bases and J by 3 bases, 5 bases remained unmatched. There are 12 residues in the CDR3. In DNA, the CDR3 is TGCAGTGGGACAGGGATGGGCTACGAGCAGTACTTC. Translating gives CSGTGMGYEQYF.

This clonotype is classed as medium-sized. The chain is built from TRBV9 and TRBJ1-3; 7 nucleotides match TRBD1. With 3 bases clipped from V and 4 bases from J, the junction kept 1 base outside the gene matches. Per germline, CDR1 SGDLS and CDR2 YYNGEE. There are 13 residues in the CDR3. The CDR3 loop is CASSAGGGNTIYF. DNA for the CDR3: TGTGCCAGCAGCGCAGGGGGAGGAAACACCATATATTTT.

Regarding this clonotype: Possible read error: a much larger clone is one base away. This chain joins TRBV19 and TRBJ1-1; no clear D. This CDR3 is built from 16 residues. Germline assignment: CDR1 LNHDA and CDR2 SQIVND (reference sequence). The CDR3 DNA reads as TGTGCCAGTAGTATAGTACCCCGGAGGATGAACACTGAAGATTTCTTT. This gives the protein CASSIVPRRMNTEDFF. Complete variable domain (other parts from reference TRBV19 and TRBJ1-1): DGGITQSPKYLFRKEGQNVTLSCEQNLNHDAMYWYRQDPGQGLRLIYYSQIVNDFQKGDIAEGYSVSREKKESFPLTVTSAQKNPTAFYLCASSIVPRRMNTEDFFGQGTRLTVV.

With respect to this clonotype: This likely traces to a read error, being one base from a far larger clone. The chain employs TRBV6-2 or TRBV6-3 and TRBJ1-2; 7 bases fit TRBD1. The V gene's germline CDR1 is MNHEY and CDR2 SVGEGT. The CDR3 is made up of 13 amino acids. The CDR3 sequence: CAGSKTGRGGYTF. Written as DNA, the CDR3 is TGTGCCGGCAGCAAGACAGGGCGAGGAGGCTACACCTTC.

This clonotype was found many times. This chain joins TRBV27 and TRBJ2-1; weak D call: TRBD2 (5 bases). V gave up 0 bases and J gave up 1 base, with 10 bases separating them. Germline CDR1 MNHEY, CDR2 SMNVEV (reference sequence). This CDR3 is built from 16 residues. The CDR3 coding sequence is TGTGCCAGCAGTTTATCGTGGAGGCCGTCCTACAATGAGCAGTTCTTC. This sequence encodes CASSLSWRPSYNEQFF.

By frequency in the sample, this clonotype is medium-sized. The rearrangement links TRBV20-1 to TRBJ1-6; D is unresolved. CDR1 and CDR2 from the germline V gene are DFQATT and SNEGSKA (reference sequence). Trimming left V 5 bases short and J 5 bases short, with 16 bases between. The CDR3 has 15 amino acids. CDR3 in amino acids: CSAAADGSDNSPLHF. In DNA form, the CDR3 reads TGCAGTGCTGCCGCCGATGGGTCCGATAATTCACCCCTCCACTTT.

The CDR3 region is CASSQPGTSGRDMYEQFF. For the CDR3, the DNA is TGTGCCAGCAGCCAACCCGGGACTAGCGGGAGGGACATGTATGAGCAGTTCTTC. The chain carries TRBV14 and TRBJ2-1; 16 bases match TRBD2. Germline-derived CDR1 and CDR2 are SGHDN and FVKESK. This CDR3 has 18 residues. The J segment lost 8 bases and the V segment lost 2 bases, leaving 9 bases of the junction unmatched.